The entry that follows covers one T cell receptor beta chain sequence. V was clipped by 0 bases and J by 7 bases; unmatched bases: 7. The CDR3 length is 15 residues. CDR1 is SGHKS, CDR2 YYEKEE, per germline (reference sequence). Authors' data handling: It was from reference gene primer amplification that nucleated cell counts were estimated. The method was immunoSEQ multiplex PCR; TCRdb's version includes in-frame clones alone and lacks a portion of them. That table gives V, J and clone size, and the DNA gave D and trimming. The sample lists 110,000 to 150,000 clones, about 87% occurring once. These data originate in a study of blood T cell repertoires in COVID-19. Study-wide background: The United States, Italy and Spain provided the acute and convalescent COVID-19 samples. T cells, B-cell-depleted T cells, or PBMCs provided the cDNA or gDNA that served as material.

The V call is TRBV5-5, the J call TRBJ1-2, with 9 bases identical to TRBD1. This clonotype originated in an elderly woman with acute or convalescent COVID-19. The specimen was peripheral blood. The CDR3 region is CASSLAGQGKGGYTF. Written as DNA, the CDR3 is TGTGCCAGCAGCTTGGCCGGACAGGGGAAAGGTGGCTACACCTTC.